These 10 T cell receptor beta chains were sequenced from one sample in a study of cytomegalovirus exposure and HLA in healthy donors. PCR primers comprised 60 Vbeta and 13 Jbeta primers. Profiling relied on immunoSEQ multiplex PCR, and the TCRdb table lists in-frame clones only, not all of them. This sample has 150,000 to 200,000 clones, with about 69% found just once. Sequences were obtained from PBMCs. All receptors derive from a male donor in good health and CMV-seronegative.

This clone has only a few counts. The junction departs from the called germline gene at one end, perhaps through a read error. CDR3 bases: TGTGCCAGCAGCAAGCCGGGACAGGGGGCGAGGGGAATCTTT. Its protein is CASSKPGQGARGIF. The genes are TRBV6-5 and TRBJ1-1, with 12 positions matching TRBD1. This CDR3 has 14 residues. CDR1 and CDR2 (germline): MNHEY, SVGAGI.

This clone was seen once. The chain carries TRBV4-1 and TRBJ2-7, with D unclear. The ends were cut back, 2 bases at V and 3 bases at J, with 11 bases in the middle. The CDR3 has 14 residues. The germline gives CDR1 MGHRA, CDR2 YSYEKL. DNA of the CDR3: TGCGCCAGCAGCCAACAGGCCCTCGGCTACGAGCAGTACTTC. Translating it yields CASSQQALGYEQYF.

The chain carries TRBV10-3 and TRBJ1-5, with TRBD1 matching 7 bases. Germline CDR1 reads ENHRY; CDR2 reads SYGVKD. Germline trimming cut 6 bases from V and 0 bases from J; bases unmatched to any gene: 5. The CDR3 is made up of 15 amino acids. The CDR3: CAISRDSYSNQPQHF. The CDR3 bases are TGTGCCATCAGCCGGGACAGCTATAGCAATCAGCCCCAGCATTTT.

This clone came up a few times. The rearrangement links TRBV19 to TRBJ1-2; the D gene is possibly TRBD1 (6 bases). V lost 5 bases to trimming and J lost 8 bases, with 18 bases between them. This CDR3 comprises 14 residues. Germline CDR1 reads LNHDA; CDR2 reads SQIVND (reference sequence). The CDR3 DNA reads as TGTGCCAGTAGTCTACCGGGGGGCGCGGGGGGCTACACCTTC. This gives the protein CASSLPGGAGGYTF.

CDR3 in amino acids: CASSGGAYNEQFF. The CDR3 nucleotides are TGTGCCAGCAGTGGCGGGGCCTACAATGAGCAGTTCTTC. The V gene is TRBV7-9, the J gene TRBJ2-1, with a possible D match to TRBD2 (6 bases). This CDR3 is built from 13 residues. V was clipped by 6 bases and J by 2 bases, with 8 bases between them. Per germline, CDR1 SEHNR and CDR2 FQNEAQ (reference sequence).

This clone was seen more than once but under ten times. The chain is built from TRBV7-9 and TRBJ2-7; 12 nucleotides align to TRBD2. The CDR3 consists of 17 residues. Germline loops: CDR1 SEHNR, CDR2 FQNEAQ (reference sequence). Trimming cost V 2 bases and J 3 bases; bases outside gene matches: 8. The CDR3 here is CASSLRRLAGDFYEQYF. CDR3 nucleotide sequence: TGTGCCAGCAGCTTACGCAGACTAGCGGGGGATTTCTACGAGCAGTACTTC.

The CDR3 here is CASGLVPRSGELFF. CDR3 coding DNA: TGTGCTAGTGGTTTGGTACCGCGGTCCGGGGAGCTGTTTTTT. The V gene is TRBV12-5, the J gene TRBJ2-2, with no clear D. V lost 0 bases and J 6 bases, leaving 8 bases between the germline ends. The CDR3 length is 14 residues. The germline CDR1 and CDR2 sequences are LGHNT and FRNRAP.

Details on this clone: Different DNA sequences within this sample yield the same CDR3. This rearrangement joins TRBV2 to TRBJ2-7, with 7 nucleotides matching TRBD1. The CDR3 has 12 residues. CDR1 is SNHLY, CDR2 FYNNEI, per germline. Trimming took 6 bases from V and 3 from J; bases not matched to a gene: 2. This CDR3 reads CASRGDSYEQYF. As DNA, the CDR3 is TGTGCCAGCAGGGGGGACAGCTACGAGCAGTACTTC.

The chain employs TRBV28 and TRBJ1-5; the D is unclear. Germline values: CDR1 MDHEN, CDR2 SYDVKM. This CDR3 is built from 14 residues. V lost 3 bases and J 2 bases, leaving 8 bases between the germline ends. The DNA for the CDR3 is TGTGCCAGCAGTTTCCACATGCGCAATCAGCCCCAGCATTTT. The encoded protein is CASSFHMRNQPQHF.

V usage is TRBV21-1 and J usage is TRBJ2-1; whether TRBD2, the table's D call, matches the DNA was not checked. TRBV21-1 is a recognized pseudogene. The CDR3 has 14 amino acids. CDR3: CASTPLTPNNEQFF. CDR3 DNA sequence: TGTGCCAGCACCCCTTTAACCCCTAACAATGAGCAGTTCTTC.